The T cell receptor (beta chain) under discussion was sequenced for a study of blood T cell repertoires in COVID-19. Study summary: Samples taken during acute and convalescent COVID-19 were collected in the United States, Italy and Spain. PBMCs, B-cell-depleted T cells, or T cells were the source of the cDNA or gDNA that made up the material.

In the original workflow: Amplifying reference gene primers gave estimates of nucleated cell counts. Generated by immunoSEQ multiplex PCR, the TCRdb table keeps only in-frame clones and is missing some. From that table come the V and J calls and clone size; the DNA was used to work out D and trimming. The table includes 350,000 or so clones, 85% to 90% detected once. V was pared by 6 bases and J by 7 bases, with 13 bases between. CDR1 and CDR2 (germline): SGHVS, FQNEAQ. This CDR3 contains 13 residues. This receptor was taken from a man aged 18-30 years with active or convalescent COVID-19. The rearrangement joins TRBV7-8 to TRBJ1-5, with D uncertain. Sequencing was carried out using peripheral blood. The DNA for the CDR3 is TGTGCCAGCAGGGCGGGAACCATACAGCCCCAGCATTTT. It is translated as CASRAGTIQPQHF.